The 31 T cell receptor beta chains given below trace back to one sample, sequenced in a study of sequential checkpoint blockade in melanoma. Only in-frame clones appear in the TCRdb table, and some are missing; sequencing was by immunoSEQ multiplex PCR. The sample shows 4,200 or so clones, about 20% of them seen only once. Treatment noted: randomized to nivolumab then ipilimumab (arm A) or the reverse (arm B). The sequences come from tumor tissue (inferred from file names), collected from a patient given nivolumab and ipilimumab in sequence. These receptors all come from a human donor with melanoma.

This clone has ten or more counts. The chain has TRBV11-3 and TRBJ2-2, with D tentatively TRBD1 or TRBD2 (6 bases each). CDR3 length equals 16 residues. Germline values: CDR1 SGHNT, CDR2 YENEEA. V was trimmed by 3 bases and J by 1 base, leaving 12 bases between them. CDR3 coding DNA: TGTGCCAGCAGCTTCTTAGGGGGGCAGAACACCGGGGAGCTGTTTTTT. Encoded protein: CASSFLGGQNTGELFF.

This clone was seen more than once but under ten times. The chain joins TRBV6-8 to TRBJ2-7; TRBD1 aligns across 11 bases. Looked up from germline, CDR1 is MNHGY and CDR2 is SAAAGT. Trimming removed 7 bases from V and 7 bases from J; junction bases left unmatched: 6. This CDR3 is 13 amino acids long. The CDR3 DNA reads TGTGCCAGCAAAGGACAGGGGGCACGGGAGCAGTACTTC. Encoded protein: CASKGQGAREQYF.

V usage is TRBV25-1 and J usage is TRBJ2-1, with TRBD2 identical over 8 bases. Germline assignment: CDR1 MGHDK and CDR2 SYGVNS. The CDR3 has 16 residues. Trimming at V came to 2 bases and at J to 6 bases, leaving 9 bases not matched to a gene. The CDR3 spells CASSERQRGPFNEQFF. The CDR3 nucleotides read TGTGCCAGCAGTGAACGGCAGCGGGGGCCATTCAATGAGCAGTTCTTC.

This clone was picked up many times. The V gene is TRBV11-3, the J gene TRBJ1-3; unclear D gene. Trimming took 3 bases from V and 4 from J, leaving 10 bases between them. This CDR3 contains 14 residues. Per the germline V gene, CDR1 is SGHNT and CDR2 is YENEEA. CDR3 in DNA: TGTGCCAGCAGCTTGGATTCAGTAGGAAACACCATATATTTT. Its translation: CASSLDSVGNTIYF.

This clone is deemed medium-sized. This rearrangement joins TRBV9 to TRBJ1-2, with 9 nucleotides matching TRBD1. The CDR3 consists of 14 residues. V was clipped by 7 bases and J by 4 bases; unmatched bases: 8. In germline, CDR1 is SGDLS, CDR2 YYNGEE. The CDR3 sequence is CASSGQGVSYGYTF. The DNA for the CDR3 is TGTGCCAGCTCGGGACAGGGAGTTAGCTATGGCTACACCTTC. The whole variable domain, filled in from reference TRBV9 and TRBJ1-2, reads DSGVTQTPKHLITATGQRVTLRCSPRSGDLSVYWYQQSLDQGLQFLIQYYNGEERAKGNILERFSAQQFPDLHSELNLSSLELGDSALYFCASSGQGVSYGYTFGSGTRLTVV.

This clone appeared a few times. The gene calls are TRBV6-7 and TRBJ2-7, with D unclear. TRBV6-7 has ORF status, its function being uncertain. V lost 4 bases and J lost 6, with 7 bases in between. CDR3 size: 11 residues. CDR3 sequence reads: CASSLVAEQYF. CDR3 nucleotide sequence: TGTGCCAGCAGTTTGGTCGCCGAGCAGTACTTC.

CDR3 in amino acids: CASSEARGPNEQFF. In DNA, the CDR3 is TGTGCCAGCAGTGAAGCGCGGGGGCCCAATGAGCAGTTCTTC. The chain is built from TRBV6-1 and TRBJ2-1, with D perhaps TRBD2 (7 bases). From germline, CDR1 is MNHNS and CDR2 SASEGT. This CDR3 contains 14 residues. Trimming removed 0 bases at V and 6 bases at J, with 9 bases between.

This chain uses TRBV7-8 with TRBJ2-4; the D is unclear. The V and J ends lost 1 base and 7 bases respectively, with 8 bases between them. The CDR3 extends over 13 amino acids. Germline V lookup: CDR1 SGHVS, CDR2 FQNEAQ. CDR3 amino acids: CASSLEPRNIQYF. As DNA, the CDR3 is TGTGCCAGCAGCTTAGAGCCGCGGAACATTCAGTACTTC. Variable domain in full (rest from reference TRBV7-8 and TRBJ2-4): GAGVSQSPRYKVAKRGQDVALRCDPISGHVSLFWYQQALGQGPEFLTYFQNEAQLDKSGLPSDRFFAERPEGSVSTLKIQRTQQEDSAVYLCASSLEPRNIQYFGAGTRLSVL.

This clone ranks as medium-sized. The V gene is TRBV11-3, the J gene TRBJ1-1, with D uncertain. Germline CDR1 is SGHNT and CDR2 is YENEEA. CDR3 length: 15 residues. V lost 5 bases to trimming and J lost 0 bases, with 13 bases between them. CDR3 loop: CASSLLGLMNTEAFF. CDR3 DNA: TGTGCCAGCAGCCTCCTTGGGCTAATGAACACTGAAGCTTTCTTT.

This clone has ten or more counts. The J gene is TRBJ2-5, the V gene TRBV11-3; 8 bases are shared with TRBD1. The V gene end was trimmed by 4 bases and the J gene end by 2 bases; junction bases not matched to a gene: 9. Germline lookup yields CDR1 SGHNT and CDR2 YENEEA. The CDR3 sequence is 16 residues long. In DNA form, the CDR3 reads TGTGCCAGCAGCTCAATAGGACAGGGCCTACAAGAGACCCAGTACTTC. It encodes CASSSIGQGLQETQYF.

The gene calls are TRBV12-5 and TRBJ2-5; D may match TRBD1 or TRBD2 (5 bases each). Germline values: CDR1 LGHNT, CDR2 FRNRAP. V lost 4 bases and J 2 bases, leaving 17 bases between the germline ends. This CDR3 contains 16 residues. The CDR3, as DNA: TGTGCTAGTGGTTCCGCCCCACCGGGACGGCAAGAGACCCAGTACTTC. Translation gives CASGSAPPGRQETQYF.

The J gene is TRBJ2-3, the V gene TRBV19; perhaps TRBD2 as D (6 bases). CDR1 is LNHDA, CDR2 SQIVND, per germline (reference sequence). CDR3 length: 13 amino acids. Trimming took 7 bases from V and 2 from J, leaving 10 bases between them. The CDR3 nucleotides are TGTGCCAGTACGGGGGAGCTCACAGATACGCAGTATTTT. Translated: CASTGELTDTQYF.

This sequence joins TRBV19 and TRBJ1-2; D remains ambiguous. This CDR3 has 12 residues. V lost 0 bases and J lost 3, with 2 bases in between. The V gene's germline CDR1 is LNHDA and CDR2 SQIVND (reference sequence). In DNA form, the CDR3 reads TGTGCCAGTAGTATAGATGACTATGGCTACACCTTC. This encodes CASSIDDYGYTF. Complete variable domain (other parts from reference TRBV19 and TRBJ1-2): DGGITQSPKYLFRKEGQNVTLSCEQNLNHDAMYWYRQDPGQGLRLIYYSQIVNDFQKGDIAEGYSVSREKKESFPLTVTSAQKNPTAFYLCASSIDDYGYTFGSGTRLTVV.

This clone was detected only a few times. The genes are TRBV6-8 and TRBJ1-2; perhaps TRBD1 as D (6 bases). Between the trimmed V and J ends, which lost 7 bases and 8 bases, there was a span of 17 bases. Germline loops: CDR1 MNHGY, CDR2 SAAAGT. The CDR3 sequence is 13 residues long. CDR3 loop: CASTSQGPLGYTF. The CDR3 DNA sequence: TGTGCCAGCACCTCACAGGGACCTTTAGGCTACACCTTC.

At least ten counts were recorded for this clone. This chain uses TRBV6-8 with TRBJ2-5; D ambiguous. V was trimmed by 2 bases and J by 7 bases, leaving 8 bases between them. The CDR3 is 12 residues long. The germline V gene has CDR1 MNHGY and CDR2 SAAAGT. The CDR3 reads CASSYRDGTQYF. Here the CDR3 DNA reads TGTGCCAGCAGTTACCGCGATGGGACCCAGTACTTC.

The chain has TRBV19 and TRBJ1-5, with D unresolved. Germline loops: CDR1 LNHDA, CDR2 SQIVND (reference sequence). There are 14 residues in the CDR3. V lost 4 bases and J 4 bases, leaving 11 bases between the germline ends. CDR3 sequence: CASSRAGRNQPQHF. The CDR3 bases are TGTGCCAGTAGTAGAGCTGGAAGAAATCAGCCCCAGCATTTT.

This clone was detected many times. The rearrangement links TRBV11-3 to TRBJ1-2; TRBD1 is a possible D gene (6 bases). Germline assignment: CDR1 SGHNT and CDR2 YENEEA. The V and J ends lost 3 bases and 2 bases respectively, with 13 bases between them. The CDR3 has 15 residues. CDR3 protein: CASSLGAAGNYGYTF. The DNA of the CDR3 is TGTGCCAGCAGCTTGGGGGCAGCGGGGAACTATGGCTACACCTTC.

This clone rates as medium-sized (0.01 to 0.1%). The DNA for the CDR3 is TGTGCCAGCAGCTTTCACAGGGGGCGATTAGTGGGCGGGGAGCTGTTTTTT. Translated: CASSFHRGRLVGGELFF. The chain joins TRBV11-3 to TRBJ2-2, with 9 bases lining up with TRBD1. Germline V gene lookup returns CDR1 SGHNT and CDR2 YENEEA. CDR3 length: 17 amino acids. The V and J ends lost 3 bases and 7 bases, in that order; junction bases with no gene match: 12.

By share of the sample, this clone is medium-sized (0.01 to 0.1%). V and J are TRBV11-3 and TRBJ1-1; weak D call: TRBD1 (6 bases). CDR1 SGHNT and CDR2 YENEEA come from the germline V gene. V gave up 5 bases and J gave up 1 base, with 11 bases separating them. CDR3 size: 14 residues. The CDR3 sequence is CASSQLTGNTEAFF. CDR3 DNA: TGTGCCAGCAGCCAACTGACAGGGAACACTGAAGCTTTCTTT.

This chain joins TRBV5-1 and TRBJ2-5; maybe TRBD2 (6 bases). CDR1 is SGHRS and CDR2 is YFSETQ in the germline V gene. The CDR3 spans 17 residues. Deletions cut 0 bases from V and 5 bases from J, with 20 bases between. In nucleotides, the CDR3 is TGCGCCAGCAGCTTGGACTCTGGTAGCGGAAGAGCGGAGACCCAGTACTTC. Amino acids: CASSLDSGSGRAETQYF.

This clone was detected many times. This chain links TRBV11-3 with TRBJ1-3; 7 positions agree with TRBD1. The germline V gene has CDR1 SGHNT and CDR2 YENEEA. V shed 4 bases, J shed 0 bases, and the junction held 6 bases outside the gene matches. The length of the CDR3 is 16 residues. The CDR3 DNA reads as TGTGCCAGCAGCTACCAGGGGGTCCTCTCTGGAAACACCATATATTTT. Translation: CASSYQGVLSGNTIYF. Combining the CDR3 with reference TRBV11-3 and TRBJ1-3 gives the whole variable domain EAGVVQSPRYKIIEKKQPVAFWCNPISGHNTLYWYLQNLGQGPELLIRYENEEAVDDSQLPKDRFSAERLKGVDSTLKIQPAELGDSAVYLCASSYQGVLSGNTIYFGEGSWLTVV.

This clone was observed a handful of times. The chain employs TRBV6-8 and TRBJ1-1; possible D gene TRBD1, 6 bases. Germline V gene sequence: CDR1 MNHGY, CDR2 SAAAGT. V gave up 5 bases and J gave up 4 bases, with 11 bases separating them. The CDR3 loop spans 13 amino acids. In DNA form, the CDR3 reads TGTGCCAGCAGTGACACAGGGACCACTGAAGCTTTCTTT. It codes for CASSDTGTTEAFF.

This clone occurred a few times. The chain uses TRBV9 and TRBJ2-3; no clear D gene. The CDR3 has 15 amino acids. The V end lost 0 bases, the J end lost 0 bases, and 8 bases lay between the germline ends. In germline, CDR1 is SGDLS, CDR2 YYNGEE. The CDR3 DNA reads TGTGCCAGCAGCGTAGGCGGTTCTAGCACAGATACGCAGTATTTT. It is translated as CASSVGGSSTDTQYF. The full variable domain, with the rest looked up from reference TRBV9 and TRBJ2-3, is DSGVTQTPKHLITATGQRVTLRCSPRSGDLSVYWYQQSLDQGLQFLIQYYNGEERAKGNILERFSAQQFPDLHSELNLSSLELGDSALYFCASSVGGSSTDTQYFGPGTRLTVL.

The gene calls are TRBV5-1 and TRBJ2-2, with D perhaps assigned TRBD1 or TRBD2 (5 bases each). V lost 5 bases to trimming and J lost 7 bases, with 18 bases between them. This CDR3 has 15 residues. Germline CDR1 and CDR2: SGHRS and YFSETQ. For the CDR3, the DNA is TGCGCCAGCAGACCCGGGGACCCCCTGGGCGGGGAGCTGTTTTTT. Encoded protein: CASRPGDPLGGELFF.

In this sample, this clone turned up a few times. The rearrangement joins TRBV9 to TRBJ1-4; D gene uncertain. The germline gives CDR1 SGDLS, CDR2 YYNGEE. V lost 4 bases and J lost 8, with 12 bases in between. The CDR3 runs 13 residues. The CDR3, as DNA: TGTGCCAGCAGCCCTCAATCGGGAGAAAAACTGTTTTTT. Amino acids: CASSPQSGEKLFF. Combining the CDR3 with reference TRBV9 and TRBJ1-4 gives the whole variable domain DSGVTQTPKHLITATGQRVTLRCSPRSGDLSVYWYQQSLDQGLQFLIQYYNGEERAKGNILERFSAQQFPDLHSELNLSSLELGDSALYFCASSPQSGEKLFFGSGTQLSVL.

This chain connects TRBV6-8 to TRBJ2-5; the D call may be TRBD1 or TRBD2 (5 bases each). CDR1 and CDR2 from the germline V gene are MNHGY and SAAAGT. Trimming left V 6 bases short and J 3 bases short, with 17 bases between. This CDR3 comprises 15 residues. CDR3 DNA: TGTGCCAGCAGGAAAACCGGGACGTCCGAAGAGACCCAGTACTTC. Translating gives CASRKTGTSEETQYF.

This clone was seen ten or more times. This chain uses TRBV11-3 with TRBJ2-7, with TRBD2 matching 10 bases. J lost 1 base, V lost 1 base, and 1 base had no gene match. CDR1 and CDR2 (germline): SGHNT, YENEEA. CDR3 length: 15 residues. The CDR3 is CASSLGTSGSYEQYF. The CDR3 DNA sequence: TGTGCCAGCAGCTTAGGGACTAGCGGATCCTACGAGCAGTACTTC.

This chain connects TRBV19 to TRBJ1-5, with 7 bases fitting TRBD1. V shed 5 bases, J shed 0 bases, and the junction held 10 bases outside the gene matches. CDR3 length equals 17 residues. Germline lookup yields CDR1 LNHDA and CDR2 SQIVND (reference sequence). CDR3 residues: CASSVTWTGNSNQPQHF. The CDR3 DNA reads as TGTGCCAGTAGTGTTACCTGGACAGGCAATAGCAATCAGCCCCAGCATTTT.

In its sample, this clone ranks as medium-sized (0.01 to 0.1%). This rearrangement joins TRBV9 to TRBJ2-5; TRBD2 matches 7 bases. With V trimmed by 4 bases and J by 5 bases, 14 bases remained unmatched. From germline, CDR1 is SGDLS and CDR2 YYNGEE. The CDR3 extends over 16 amino acids. CDR3 DNA: TGTGCCAGCAGCTCTCAACATGACTCGGGGGGTGAGACCCAGTACTTC. Amino acid sequence: CASSSQHDSGGETQYF.

V gene TRBV5-1 combines with J gene TRBJ1-1; D uncertain. Trimming left V 4 bases short and J 5 bases short, with 18 bases between. The CDR3 covers 15 residues. Looked up from germline, CDR1 is SGHRS and CDR2 is YFSETQ. CDR3 nucleotide sequence: TGCGCCAGCAGCCCGGGAATGGGAGTCAGGACTGAAGCTTTCTTT. This encodes CASSPGMGVRTEAFF.

By sample fraction, this clone is medium-sized. The chain links TRBV11-3 to TRBJ1-4; unclear D gene. The ends were cut back, 3 bases at V and 4 bases at J, with 9 bases in the middle. This CDR3 region has 14 residues. Germline V gene sequence: CDR1 SGHNT, CDR2 YENEEA. DNA of the CDR3: TGTGCCAGCAGCTTGTTCGGGGTTAATGAAAAACTGTTTTTT. Encoded protein: CASSLFGVNEKLFF.